The rows below give T cell receptor beta chains drawn from one sample of a study of CXCR4 blockade with PD-1 therapy in pancreatic cancer. Sequenced by immunoSEQ multiplex PCR; TCRdb stores in-frame clones only, minus some. The profile covers more than 2,000 clones, with roughly two fifths appearing a single time and approximately 16% taken by the ten largest. The sample was tumor tissue. Receptor source: a human donor with pancreatic ductal adenocarcinoma. CDR3s include the opening cysteine and the closing phenylalanine or tryptophan. The D gene is left open where the match is weak. Clone size is stated in some rows and not others, as once, few, many or a class when expanded.

j_call v_call clone_size d_call cdr3_aa cdr3_nt
TRBJ2-7 TRBV7-6 few NA CASSLAEGGTEEQYF TGTGCCAGCAGCTTAGCGGAGGGGGGGACCGAGGAGCAGTACTTC
TRBJ2-1 TRBV29-1 NA NA CSVGLPDMRQFF TGCAGCGTTGGACTACCTGACATGCGGCAGTTCTTC
TRBJ2-2 TRBV10-1 NA NA CASSAGPNTGELFF TGCGCCAGCAGTGCAGGGCCGAACACCGGGGAGCTGTTTTTT
TRBJ1-2 TRBV30 NA NA CAWSTGRPWGYTF TGTGCCTGGAGTACGGGACGGCCGTGGGGCTACACCTTC
TRBJ1-4 TRBV5-1 NA NA CASSNPPGAPTNEKLFF TGCGCCAGCAGCAACCCCCCCGGGGCCCCAACTAATGAAAAACTGTTTTTT
TRBJ1-2 TRBV10-2 NA TRBD1 CASSVRQGLGYTF TGCGCCAGCAGTGTCCGACAGGGACTTGGCTACACCTTC
TRBJ2-1 TRBV10-3 few TRBD2 CAISHDAGTSLTTGEQFF TGTGCCATCAGTCACGACGCCGGGACTAGCTTAACAACAGGGGAGCAGTTCTTC
TRBJ2-3 TRBV29-1 NA NA CSVEADQGGTDTQYF TGCAGCGTTGAAGCCGACCAAGGGGGCACAGATACGCAGTATTTT
TRBJ1-3 TRBV18 few NA CASSPLRDGGNTIYF TGTGCCAGCTCACCACTACGGGACGGCGGAAACACCATATATTTT
TRBJ2-3 TRBV6-8 few TRBD2 CASSSPGLAGEDTQYF TGTGCCAGCAGTTCCCCGGGGCTAGCGGGAGAGGATACGCAGTATTTT
TRBJ2-2 TRBV18 once NA CASSPRQLNTGELFF TGTGCCAGCTCACCACGGCAGCTTAACACCGGGGAGCTGTTTTTT
TRBJ2-3 TRBV6-8 NA NA CASSPGYLGRSTDTQYF TGTGCCAGCAGCCCGGGGTACCTTGGGAGGTCCACAGATACGCAGTATTTT
TRBJ2-7 TRBV14 NA NA CASSQWAFLQYF TGTGCCAGCAGCCAATGGGCCTTCCTGCAGTACTTC
TRBJ2-2 TRBV18 once TRBD1 CASSQGQITGELFF TGTGCCAGCTCACAGGGACAGATCACCGGGGAGCTGTTTTTT
TRBJ2-5 TRBV29-1 NA NA CSASLGLSETQYF TGCAGTGCCTCCCTAGGGCTAAGTGAGACCCAGTACTTC
TRBJ1-5 TRBV30 NA NA CAWSDTQSNQPQHF TGTGCCTGGAGCGACACCCAAAGCAATCAGCCCCAGCATTTT
TRBJ2-2 TRBV28 NA NA CASSRTGNTGELFF TGTGCCAGCAGTAGGACTGGGAACACCGGGGAGCTGTTTTTT
TRBJ2-3 TRBV12-2 NA NA CASRNSGRGRDTQYF TGTGCCAGTCGGAATAGCGGGAGAGGTCGAGATACGCAGTATTTT
TRBJ2-3 TRBV19 NA TRBD2 CASWTGGAGDTQYF TGTGCCTCCTGGACGGGGGGGGCGGGAGATACGCAGTATTTT
TRBJ2-3 TRBV25-1 NA NA CASIDARTDNTQYF TGTGCCAGCATCGACGCGAGGACAGATAATACGCAGTATTTT
TRBJ1-6 TRBV4-1 few NA CASSQEDSLPLHF TGCGCCAGCAGCCAAGAGGATTCCCTACCCCTCCACTTT
TRBJ2-3 TRBV5-1 NA TRBD2 CASSTLGTSGGTTDTQYF TGCGCCAGCAGCACCCTAGGGACTAGCGGAGGGACCACAGATACGCAGTATTTT
TRBJ1-4 TRBV18 NA NA CASSPADREKLFF TGTGCCAGCTCACCCGCGGACAGAGAAAAACTGTTTTTT
TRBJ2-7 TRBV6-8 NA TRBD2 CASRPGTSGQREQYF TGTGCCAGCAGGCCCGGGACTAGCGGGCAACGAGAGCAGTACTTC
TRBJ2-7 TRBV6-8 few NA CASSYPAGDTYEQYF TGTGCCAGCAGTTACCCAGCAGGGGATACCTACGAGCAGTACTTC
TRBJ2-1 TRBV30 once TRBD2 CAWSFSGGNEQFF TGTGCCTGGAGTTTTAGCGGGGGGAATGAGCAGTTCTTC
TRBJ1-4 TRBV6-8 NA NA CASKGPAGEKLFF TGTGCCAGCAAGGGGCCGGCTGGGGAAAAACTGTTTTTT
TRBJ1-4 TRBV30 NA NA CAWTQKGFSEKLFF TGTGCCTGGACCCAAAAGGGGTTCAGTGAAAAACTGTTTTTT
TRBJ2-1 TRBV29-1 few TRBD2 CSAGTSGTLEQFF TGCAGCGCCGGGACTAGCGGGACATTGGAGCAGTTCTTC
TRBJ2-5 TRBV2 NA TRBD1 CASRRGQQETQYF TGTGCCAGCAGAAGGGGACAGCAAGAGACCCAGTACTTC
TRBJ1-2 TRBV15 few TRBD1 CATSGTGGDYGYTF TGTGCCACCAGCGGAACAGGGGGCGACTATGGCTACACCTTC
TRBJ1-5 TRBV6-4 few NA CAMRLVSNQPQHF TGTGCCATGCGATTGGTTAGCAATCAGCCCCAGCATTTT
TRBJ1-1 TRBV6-8 few TRBD1 CASSYGTGPVNTEAFF TGTGCCAGCAGTTACGGGACAGGGCCGGTGAACACTGAAGCTTTCTTT
TRBJ1-1 TRBV1 few NA CASSQDQGRTEAFF TGCGCCAGCAGCCAAGATCAAGGGAGGACTGAAGCTTTCTTT
TRBJ2-5 TRBV6-8 NA NA CASSYSDKSQAQYF TGTGCCAGCAGTTACTCGGACAAGTCCCAGGCCCAGTACTTC
TRBJ1-2 TRBV19 NA TRBD1 CASSIDRGYGYTF TGTGCCAGTAGTATCGACAGGGGGTATGGCTACACCTTC
TRBJ1-1 TRBV15 NA NA CATSREWTAGMNTEAFF TGTGCCACCAGCAGAGAGTGGACAGCCGGTATGAACACTGAAGCTTTCTTT
TRBJ1-2 TRBV27 NA NA CASSLSPSAGTYGYTF TGTGCCAGCAGTTTATCTCCCTCCGCCGGGACCTATGGCTACACCTTC
TRBJ2-2 TRBV4-1 few NA CASSQGRNTGELFF TGCGCCAGCAGCCAAGGGCGAAACACCGGGGAGCTGTTTTTT
TRBJ1-1 TRBV27 few NA CASSSFFLGGEAFF TGTGCCAGCAGTTCCTTTTTTTTGGGGGGTGAAGCTTTCTTT
TRBJ1-1 TRBV2 few TRBD1 CASRGGQGLAFF TGTGCCAGCAGGGGGGGACAGGGTCTGGCTTTCTTT
TRBJ1-5 TRBV6-7 few NA CASSYGGMSGAYSNQPQHF TGTGCCAGCAGTTACGGTGGTATGAGTGGGGCTTATAGCAATCAGCCCCAGCATTTT
TRBJ1-3 TRBV15 NA NA CATSTRQTGNTIYF TGTGCCACCAGCACCCGACAGACGGGAAACACCATATATTTT
TRBJ2-7 TRBV6-8 few TRBD2 CASTQTRFSGTIHEQYF TGTGCCAGCACCCAAACCCGATTTAGCGGGACGATCCACGAGCAGTACTTC
TRBJ2-7 TRBV6-9 few NA CASTPSRELEQYF TGTGCCAGCACCCCCTCTCGGGAGCTCGAGCAGTACTTC
TRBJ1-1 TRBV9 NA NA CASSVVSRVTEAFF TGTGCCAGCAGCGTAGTCAGCCGGGTCACTGAAGCTTTCTTT
TRBJ1-1 TRBV5-1 NA NA CASSPNLRVGTEAFF TGCGCCAGCAGCCCTAACCTCAGGGTAGGCACTGAAGCTTTCTTT
TRBJ2-7 TRBV19 NA TRBD2 CASSISGLATYEQYF TGTGCCAGTAGTATCTCGGGACTAGCGACCTACGAGCAGTACTTC
TRBJ1-3 TRBV18 few TRBD1 CASSPRQGASGNTIYF TGTGCCAGCTCACCGAGACAGGGAGCCTCCGGAAACACCATATATTTT
TRBJ2-3 TRBV5-1 few TRBD2 CASSLETGLAGITDTQYF TGCGCCAGCAGCTTGGAAACGGGACTAGCGGGAATAACAGATACGCAGTATTTT
TRBJ1-1 TRBV11-3 NA TRBD1 CASSDQGAFFTEAFF TGTGCCAGCAGCGACCAGGGGGCCTTCTTCACTGAAGCTTTCTTT